The present TCR beta chain was sequenced within a study of T-cell memory formation after mild COVID-19. MiXCR was run by TCRdb on the 5' RACE reads, yielding one entry per CDR3 protein. In the table there are over 45,000 distinct CDR3 sequences, approximately 30% of which are singletons. The CDR3 has 14 residues. CDR1 MGHRA and CDR2 YSYEKL come from the germline V gene. V was shortened by 1 base and J by 7 bases, with 11 bases between the two germline ends. The chain couples TRBV4-1 to TRBJ2-4; TRBD1 might be the D (6 bases). The sequencing input was PBMCs or a T cell subset sorted from them (not recorded which). The clonotype was recovered from a man aged 18-30 years who had mild COVID-19 (a few samples of this study predate the infection). Cell type and time point are not known. CDR3 in amino acids: CASSQGVQGNIQYF. The CDR3 nucleotides read TGCGCCAGCAGCCAAGGCGTCCAGGGGAACATTCAGTACTTC.